A single TCR beta chain is shown here with its context. This sample was taken from a study of cytomegalovirus exposure and HLA in healthy donors. The junction had 2 bases not matched to a gene; V was cut back by 0 bases and J by 2 bases. The CDR3 is made up of 16 amino acids. Germline CDR1 reads SGHRS; CDR2 reads YFSETQ. PCR involved 60 Vbeta and 13 Jbeta primers. Sequencing was performed with immunoSEQ multiplex PCR; in TCRdb, only in-frame clones are kept and a portion is missing. Seen here are tens of thousands of clones, around 75% observed once, and the top ten hold roughly 14%. The specimen was PBMCs. This clonotype was obtained from a woman in her thirties or forties in good health and CMV-seropositive. The chain carries TRBV5-1 and TRBJ2-6, with 7 bases matching TRBD2. This CDR3 reads CASSLVRGAGANVLTF. The CDR3 region has the DNA TGCGCCAGCAGCTTGGTTCGGGGGGCTGGGGCCAACGTCCTGACTTTC. The variable domain in full, completed from reference TRBV5-1 and TRBJ2-6, reads KAGVTQTPRYLIKTRGQQVTLSCSPISGHRSVSWYQQTPGQGLQFLFEYFSETQRNKGNFPGRFSGRQFSNSRSEMNVSTLELGDSALYLCASSLVRGAGANVLTFGAGSRLTVL.